This is a list of T cell receptor beta chains from one sample in a study of T cell responses to AZD1222 COVID-19 vaccine. Sequencing used immunoSEQ multiplex PCR; TCRdb keeps in-frame clones, though not all of them. Counted here are about 73,000 clones, roughly 89% occurring once; the ten biggest clones make up around 9.3%. This sample comprised peripheral blood, obtained 28 days after the second AZD1222 dose. The receptors were gathered from an adult who received the AZD1222 COVID-19 vaccine. The CDR3 runs from the conserved cysteine through the conserved F or W. Each record gives: clone size, V gene, J gene, D gene, CDR3 DNA, CDR3 protein. The D gene is left open where the match is weak. Rows give clone size only sometimes, using once, few, many, or a class for an expanded clone.

NA	TRBV9	TRBJ2-1	TRBD2	TGTGCCAGCAGCGTAGGGCTAGCGGGATGGGGCGATGAGCAGTTCTTC	CASSVGLAGWGDEQFF
NA	TRBV19	TRBJ1-2	NA	TGTGCCAGTAGTATAGTAAGGGGCCCGCGTTGGTACACCTTC	CASSIVRGPRWYTF
NA	TRBV2	TRBJ1-4	NA	TGTGCCAGCAGTGAAGGGCGGGGCCTGTTTTTT	CASSEGRGLFF
NA	TRBV7-2	TRBJ1-2	NA	TGTGCCAGCAGCTTAGTCGCAGGTCTTGCTACTAACTATGGCTACACCTTC	CASSLVAGLATNYGYTF
few	TRBV12-3/TRBV12-4	TRBJ1-1	NA	TGTGCCAGCGCACGGCGGGGGAACACTGAAGCTTTCTTT	CASARRGNTEAFF
NA	TRBV11-3	TRBJ2-1	NA	TGTGCCAGCAGCCCCATTGTGGGCAATGAGCAGTTCTTC	CASSPIVGNEQFF
NA	TRBV11-1	TRBJ2-5	TRBD2	TGTGCCAGCAGCACGGGACTAGCGGGGCGGGGGACCCAGTACTTC	CASSTGLAGRGTQYF
NA	TRBV6-5	TRBJ1-5	NA	TGTGCCAGCAGTTACTCCGCGGGGACCCTCGATCAGCCCCAGCATTTT	CASSYSAGTLDQPQHF
few	TRBV7-8	TRBJ2-3	TRBD2	TGTGCCAGCAGCCAGGGACTAACCCTCACAGATACGCAGTATTTT	CASSQGLTLTDTQYF
NA	TRBV19	TRBJ1-1	NA	TGTGCCAGTAGTATAGATGGGGGATTCACTGAAGCTTTCTTT	CASSIDGGFTEAFF
NA	TRBV19	TRBJ2-1	NA	TGTGCCAGTACCCCGGGACCCCTCGATTACAATGAGCAGTTCTTC	CASTPGPLDYNEQFF
NA	TRBV19	TRBJ1-2	TRBD1	TGTGCCAGTAGTAGACAGGGGATTAACTATGGCTACACCTTC	CASSRQGINYGYTF
NA	TRBV5-8	TRBJ2-5	TRBD1	TGTGCCAGCGCTACAGGACAGGGTGTTTTAAAGAGGGAGACCCAGTACTTC	CASATGQGVLKRETQYF
NA	TRBV12-3/TRBV12-4	TRBJ2-1	NA	TGTGCGGGTGGAAGAACCTACAATGAGCAGTTCTTC	CAGGRTYNEQFF
NA	TRBV6-1	TRBJ1-5	TRBD1	TGTGCCAGCAGTGAGGTTATGACAGGGGGCTACCAGCCCCAGCATTTT	CASSEVMTGGYQPQHF
once	TRBV19	TRBJ1-1	NA	TGTGCCAGTAGTATTACACTGAACACTGAAGCTTTCTTT	CASSITLNTEAFF
NA	TRBV4-1	TRBJ2-3	NA	TGCGCCAGCAGCTTTACGGAGGTCACAGATACGCAGTATTTT	CASSFTEVTDTQYF
NA	TRBV2	TRBJ2-5	NA	TGTGCCAGCAGGGAACTCGCAGGGGTTGGGGAGACCCAGTACTTC	CASRELAGVGETQYF
NA	TRBV9	TRBJ1-6	NA	TGTGCCAGCAGCGTAGGGGCAGAGACTCTGGCCCTCCACTTT	CASSVGAETLALHF
NA	TRBV6-5	TRBJ1-2	NA	TGTGCCAGGACGGGGCGGATCTATGGCTACACCTTC	CARTGRIYGYTF
NA	TRBV6-5	TRBJ1-2	NA	TGTGCCAGCAGCCGCCGAGGGGTGGTAAATGGCTACACCTTC	CASSRRGVVNGYTF
NA	TRBV6-6	TRBJ1-5	NA	TGTGCCAGCAGTCACAGGGAGTGGCAGGATATAGGAAATCAGCCCCAGCATTTT	CASSHREWQDIGNQPQHF
NA	TRBV30	TRBJ1-1	NA	TGTGCCTGGCAAGGACTGAACACTGAAGCTTTCTTT	CAWQGLNTEAFF
once	TRBV9	TRBJ2-7	NA	TGTGCCAGCAGCGTAGGGGGCCGGGGCTTTCCCTACGAGCAGTACTTC	CASSVGGRGFPYEQYF
NA	TRBV20-1	TRBJ2-7	NA	TGCAGTGCTAGAGTGGTTGGCGAGCAGTACTTC	CSARVVGEQYF
NA	TRBV21-1	TRBJ2-6	NA	TGTGCCAGCGGACCGGCCCCAGGAGCTGGGGCCAACGTCCTGACTTTC	CASGPAPGAGANVLTF
NA	TRBV29-1	TRBJ1-2	NA	TGCAGCGCGAGTGGGGGGGACGACTATGGCTACACCTTC	CSASGGDDYGYTF
NA	TRBV5-8	TRBJ2-6	NA	TGTGCCAGCAGCTTGGGGGCCCCCCGCTCTGGGGCCAACGTCCTGACTTTC	CASSLGAPRSGANVLTF
NA	TRBV19	TRBJ2-3	NA	TGTGCCAGCAGCGGGTTTTACACAGATACGCAGTATTTT	CASSGFYTDTQYF
once	TRBV11-3	TRBJ2-3	TRBD2	TGTGCCAGCAGCCTACCGGATAGCGGGAGGGCCCGCACAGATACGCAGTATTTT	CASSLPDSGRARTDTQYF
NA	TRBV6-2/TRBV6-3	TRBJ2-7	NA	TGTGCCAGCAGCCGCACTCGACCGTACGAGCAGTACTTC	CASSRTRPYEQYF
NA	TRBV10-3	TRBJ1-5	NA	TGTGCCATCAGTGGAGGGGGGCGGGAGCCCCAGCATTTT	CAISGGGREPQHF
NA	TRBV6-2/TRBV6-3	TRBJ2-1	TRBD2	TGTGCCAGCAGTTTAACAGCTGGGGGGGATGAGCAGTTCTTC	CASSLTAGGDEQFF
NA	TRBV4-3	TRBJ1-2	NA	TGCGCCAGCAGCCAAGTACCCCCTAACTATGGCTACACCTTC	CASSQVPPNYGYTF
NA	TRBV6-1	TRBJ1-4	NA	TGTGCCAGCAGTACGCGGGGCCGAGAAAAACTGTTTTTT	CASSTRGREKLFF
NA	TRBV28	TRBJ2-5	NA	TGTGCCAGCAGCCGACAGCTACAAGAGACCCAGTACTTC	CASSRQLQETQYF
NA	TRBV2	TRBJ1-5	TRBD1	TGTGCCAGCACGGACAGGACCAGCAATCAGCCCCAGCATTTT	CASTDRTSNQPQHF
NA	TRBV7-3	TRBJ2-3	TRBD2	TGTGCCAGCAGCGTAGCGGGCGATACGCAGTATTTT	CASSVAGDTQYF
NA	TRBV28	TRBJ1-6	TRBD1	TGTGCCAGCAGACCTACAGGGGAGAACAATTCACCCCTCCACTTT	CASRPTGENNSPLHF
NA	TRBV10-3	TRBJ2-7	TRBD2	TGTGCCATCAGTCTGACTAGCGGGGGCGTACCAAGCGAGCAGTACTTC	CAISLTSGGVPSEQYF
NA	TRBV28	TRBJ2-7	TRBD1	TGTGCCAGCAGTCGCCCCCGGGACAGGGCTGGGGAGCAGTACTTC	CASSRPRDRAGEQYF
once	TRBV15	TRBJ2-7	NA	TGTGCCACCAGCAGGGTGGGATACGAGCAGTACTTC	CATSRVGYEQYF